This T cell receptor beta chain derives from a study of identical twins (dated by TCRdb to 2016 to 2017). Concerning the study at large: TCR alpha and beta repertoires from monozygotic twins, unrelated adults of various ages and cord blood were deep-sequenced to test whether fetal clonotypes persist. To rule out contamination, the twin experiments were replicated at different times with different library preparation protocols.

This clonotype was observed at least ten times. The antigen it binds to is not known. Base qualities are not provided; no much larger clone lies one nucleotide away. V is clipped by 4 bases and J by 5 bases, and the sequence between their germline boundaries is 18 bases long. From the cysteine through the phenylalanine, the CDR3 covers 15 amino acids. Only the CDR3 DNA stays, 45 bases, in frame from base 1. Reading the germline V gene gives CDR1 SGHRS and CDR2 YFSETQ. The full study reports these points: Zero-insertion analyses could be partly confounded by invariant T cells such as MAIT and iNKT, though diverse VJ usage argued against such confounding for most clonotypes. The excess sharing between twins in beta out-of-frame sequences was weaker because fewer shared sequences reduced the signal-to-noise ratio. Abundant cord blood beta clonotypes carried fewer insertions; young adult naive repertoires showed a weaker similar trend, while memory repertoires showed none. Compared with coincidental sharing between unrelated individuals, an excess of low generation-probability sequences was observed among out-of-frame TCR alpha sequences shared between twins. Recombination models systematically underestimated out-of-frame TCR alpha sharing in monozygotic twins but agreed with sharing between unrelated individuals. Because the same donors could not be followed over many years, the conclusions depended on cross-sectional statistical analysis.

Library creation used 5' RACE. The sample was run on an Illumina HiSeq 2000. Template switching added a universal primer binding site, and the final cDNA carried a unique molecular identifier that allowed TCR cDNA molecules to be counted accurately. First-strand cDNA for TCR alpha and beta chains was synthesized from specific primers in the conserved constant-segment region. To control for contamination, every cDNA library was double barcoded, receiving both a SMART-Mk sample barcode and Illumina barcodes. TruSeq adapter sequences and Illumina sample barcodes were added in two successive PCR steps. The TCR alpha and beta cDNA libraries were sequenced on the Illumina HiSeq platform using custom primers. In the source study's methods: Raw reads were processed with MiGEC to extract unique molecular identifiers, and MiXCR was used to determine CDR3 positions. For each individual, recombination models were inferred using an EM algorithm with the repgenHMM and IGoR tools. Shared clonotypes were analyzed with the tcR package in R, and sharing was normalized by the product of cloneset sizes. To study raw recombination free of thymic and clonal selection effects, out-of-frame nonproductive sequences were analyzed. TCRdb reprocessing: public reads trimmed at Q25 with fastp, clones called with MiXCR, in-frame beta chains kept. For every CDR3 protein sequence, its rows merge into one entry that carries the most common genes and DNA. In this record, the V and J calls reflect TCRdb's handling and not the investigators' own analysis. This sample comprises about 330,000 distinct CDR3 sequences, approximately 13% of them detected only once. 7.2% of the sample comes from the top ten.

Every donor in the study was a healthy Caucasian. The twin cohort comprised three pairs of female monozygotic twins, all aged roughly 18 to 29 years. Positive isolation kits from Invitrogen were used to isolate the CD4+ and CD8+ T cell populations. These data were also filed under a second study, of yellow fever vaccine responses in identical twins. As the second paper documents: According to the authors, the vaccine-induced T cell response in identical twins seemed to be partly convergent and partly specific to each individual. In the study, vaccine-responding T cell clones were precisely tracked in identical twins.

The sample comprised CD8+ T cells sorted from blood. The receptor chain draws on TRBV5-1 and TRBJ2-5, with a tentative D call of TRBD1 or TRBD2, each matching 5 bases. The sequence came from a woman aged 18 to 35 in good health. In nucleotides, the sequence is TGCGCCAGCAGCCAAGAGGGCAGGGTTGGGGAGACCCAGTACTTC. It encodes CASSQEGRVGETQYF.